The sequence of this TCR beta chain was determined in a study of sequential checkpoint blockade in melanoma. Study overall: Both treatment sequences were followed by maintenance nivolumab.

Treatment defined: randomized to nivolumab then ipilimumab (arm A) or the reverse (arm B). DNA-damaging chemotherapy had not been given to any patient beforehand. PBMC sorting kept live CD3+CD8+ cells without CD19 or CD56. Generated by immunoSEQ multiplex PCR, the TCRdb table keeps only in-frame clones and is missing some. The sample consists of roughly 18,000 clones, about 50% of them appearing once. This CDR3 is built from 16 residues. The V gene's germline CDR1 is SGHRS and CDR2 YFSETQ. The junction had 14 bases not matched to a gene; V was cut back by 5 bases and J by 3 bases. The chain is built from TRBV5-1 and TRBJ2-7; 7 positions agree with TRBD1. The specimen comprised CD8+ T cells sorted from blood (inferred from file names), sampled from a patient given nivolumab and ipilimumab in sequence. The clonotype originates from a human donor with melanoma. The CDR3 DNA is TGCGCCAGCAGACAAGATGACAGGGCCGCCGGCTACGAGCAGTACTTC. Its protein is CASRQDDRAAGYEQYF.